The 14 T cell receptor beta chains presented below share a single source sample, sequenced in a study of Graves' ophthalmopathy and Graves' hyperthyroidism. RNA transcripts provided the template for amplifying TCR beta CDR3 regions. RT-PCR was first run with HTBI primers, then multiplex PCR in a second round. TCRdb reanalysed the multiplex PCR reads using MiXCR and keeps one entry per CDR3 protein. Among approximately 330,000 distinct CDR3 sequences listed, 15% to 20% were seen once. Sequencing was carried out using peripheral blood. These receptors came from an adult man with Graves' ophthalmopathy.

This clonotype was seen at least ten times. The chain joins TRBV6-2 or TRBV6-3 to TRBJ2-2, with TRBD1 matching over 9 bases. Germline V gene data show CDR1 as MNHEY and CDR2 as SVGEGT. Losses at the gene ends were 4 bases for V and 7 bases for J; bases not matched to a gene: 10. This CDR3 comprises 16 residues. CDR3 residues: CASSWSGQGSGGELFF. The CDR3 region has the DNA TGTGCCAGCAGTTGGTCGGGACAGGGTAGCGGCGGGGAGCTGTTTTTT.

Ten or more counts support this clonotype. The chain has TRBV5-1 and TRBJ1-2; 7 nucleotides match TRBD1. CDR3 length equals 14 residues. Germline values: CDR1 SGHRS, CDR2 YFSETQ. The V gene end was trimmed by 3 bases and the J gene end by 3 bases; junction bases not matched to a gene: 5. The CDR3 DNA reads TGCGCCAGCAGCTCCCGGGACAGCTACTATGGCTACACCTTC. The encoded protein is CASSSRDSYYGYTF.

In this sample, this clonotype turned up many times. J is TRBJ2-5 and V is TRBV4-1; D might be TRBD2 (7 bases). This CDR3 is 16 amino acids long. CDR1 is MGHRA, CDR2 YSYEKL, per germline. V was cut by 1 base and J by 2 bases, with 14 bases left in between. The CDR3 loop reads CASSQGLGGGQETQYF. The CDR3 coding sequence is TGCGCCAGCAGCCAAGGTCTAGGGGGAGGGCAAGAGACCCAGTACTTC.

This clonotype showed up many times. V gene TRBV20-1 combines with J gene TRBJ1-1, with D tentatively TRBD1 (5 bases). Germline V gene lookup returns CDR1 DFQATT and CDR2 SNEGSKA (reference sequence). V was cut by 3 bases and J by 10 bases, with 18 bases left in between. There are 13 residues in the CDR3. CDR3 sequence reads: CSASRAGAPGAFF. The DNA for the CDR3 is TGCAGTGCTAGTAGGGCCGGGGCTCCCGGAGCTTTCTTT.

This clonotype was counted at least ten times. The chain's CDR3 is CASSPTGGRAYEQYF. CDR3 nucleotide sequence: TGTGCCAGCAGCCCGACGGGTGGGAGAGCCTACGAGCAGTACTTC. The rearrangement links TRBV11-2 to TRBJ2-7, with D possibly matching TRBD2 (5 bases). Germline V gives CDR1 SGHAT, CDR2 FQNNGV. V shed 5 bases and J shed 2 bases, with 16 bases lying between them. The CDR3 sequence is 15 residues long.

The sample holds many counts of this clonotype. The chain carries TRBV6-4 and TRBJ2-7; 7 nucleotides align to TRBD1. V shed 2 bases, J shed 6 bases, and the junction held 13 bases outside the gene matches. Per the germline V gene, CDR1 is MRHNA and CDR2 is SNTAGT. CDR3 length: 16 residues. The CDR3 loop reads CASSDPLLTTGREQYF. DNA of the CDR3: TGTGCCAGCAGTGACCCACTCCTCACGACAGGGCGCGAGCAGTACTTC.

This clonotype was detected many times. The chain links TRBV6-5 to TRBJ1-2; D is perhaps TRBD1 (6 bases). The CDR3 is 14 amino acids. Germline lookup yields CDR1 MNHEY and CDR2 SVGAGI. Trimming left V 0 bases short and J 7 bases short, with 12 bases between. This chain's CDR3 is CASSYSSGGFGYTF. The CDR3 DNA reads TGTGCCAGCAGTTACTCGTCCGGGGGCTTTGGCTACACCTTC.

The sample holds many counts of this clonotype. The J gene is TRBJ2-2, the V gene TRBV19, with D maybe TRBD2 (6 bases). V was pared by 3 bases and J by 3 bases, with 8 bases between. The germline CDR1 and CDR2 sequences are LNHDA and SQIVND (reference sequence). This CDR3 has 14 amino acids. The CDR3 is CASSIWGDTGELFF. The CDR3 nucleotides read TGTGCCAGTAGTATTTGGGGGGACACCGGGGAGCTGTTTTTT. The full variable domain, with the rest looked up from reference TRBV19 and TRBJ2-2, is DGGITQSPKYLFRKEGQNVTLSCEQNLNHDAMYWYRQDPGQGLRLIYYSQIVNDFQKGDIAEGYSVSREKKESFPLTVTSAQKNPTAFYLCASSIWGDTGELFFGEGSRLTVL.

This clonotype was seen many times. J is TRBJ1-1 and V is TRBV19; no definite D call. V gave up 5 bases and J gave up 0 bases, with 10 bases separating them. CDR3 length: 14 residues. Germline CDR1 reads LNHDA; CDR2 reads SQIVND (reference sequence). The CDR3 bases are TGTGCCAGTAGTCTGATACGACTGAACACTGAAGCTTTCTTT. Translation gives CASSLIRLNTEAFF.

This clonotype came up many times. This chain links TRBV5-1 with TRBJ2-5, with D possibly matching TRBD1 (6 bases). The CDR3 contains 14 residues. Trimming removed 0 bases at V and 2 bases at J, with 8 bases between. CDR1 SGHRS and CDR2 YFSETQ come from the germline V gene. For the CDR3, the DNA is TGCGCCAGCAGCTTGGGGACAGCTCAAGAGACCCAGTACTTC. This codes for CASSLGTAQETQYF. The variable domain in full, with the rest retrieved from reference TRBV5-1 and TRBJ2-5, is KAGVTQTPRYLIKTRGQQVTLSCSPISGHRSVSWYQQTPGQGLQFLFEYFSETQRNKGNFPGRFSGRQFSNSRSEMNVSTLELGDSALYLCASSLGTAQETQYFGPGTRLLVL.

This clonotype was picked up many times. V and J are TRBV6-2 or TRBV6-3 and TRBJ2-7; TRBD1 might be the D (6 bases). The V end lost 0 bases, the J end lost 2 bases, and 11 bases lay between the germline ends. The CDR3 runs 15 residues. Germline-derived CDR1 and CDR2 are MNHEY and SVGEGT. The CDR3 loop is CASSYSLGQTYEQYF. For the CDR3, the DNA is TGTGCCAGCAGTTACTCCCTCGGACAGACCTACGAGCAGTACTTC.

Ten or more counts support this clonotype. The CDR3 protein is CASSGTGWTGELFF. The CDR3 DNA reads as TGTGCCAGCAGCGGGACAGGATGGACCGGGGAGCTGTTTTTT. The rearrangement joins TRBV6-5 to TRBJ2-2, with 8 bases that match TRBD1. Germline CDR1 and CDR2: MNHEY and SVGAGI. The ends lost 6 bases at V and 5 bases at J; junction bases unmatched: 5. The CDR3 has 14 amino acids.

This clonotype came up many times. The CDR3 is CASSPGDSRATGNTIYF. The CDR3 region has the DNA TGTGCCAGCAGCCCAGGGGACTCCCGGGCGACTGGAAACACCATATATTTT. This sequence joins TRBV11-2 and TRBJ1-3, with D tentatively TRBD1 (6 bases). Germline V CDR1 and CDR2: SGHAT, FQNNGV. Trimming removed 5 bases from V and 2 bases from J, with 19 bases in between. The CDR3 totals 17 residues.

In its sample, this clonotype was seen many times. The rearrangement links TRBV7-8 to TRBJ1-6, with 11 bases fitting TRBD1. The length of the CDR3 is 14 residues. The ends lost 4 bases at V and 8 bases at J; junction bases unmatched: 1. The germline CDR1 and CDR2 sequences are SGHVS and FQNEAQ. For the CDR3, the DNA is TGTGCCAGCAGCTGGACAGGGGGCCATTCACCCCTCCACTTT. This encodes CASSWTGGHSPLHF.